Following are 21 T cell receptor beta chains from one sample sequenced in a study of T cell repertoires in cytomegalovirus infection. TCRdb reprocessed the reads via MiXCR and lists one record per CDR3 protein. The table shows some 940,000 distinct CDR3 sequences, with roughly a third occurring only once. Their antigens are not known. Specimen: cultured CD8+ T cells from PBMCs, collected from culture after CMV antigen stimulation. The receptors derive from a human donor in good health (CMV status not recorded). Some clones in this sample may be carry-over from other donors' samples.

The chain carries TRBV20-1 and TRBJ1-2; TRBD1 might be the D (5 bases). CDR1 DFQATT and CDR2 SNEGSKA come from the germline V gene (reference sequence). The length of the CDR3 is 14 residues. Deletions cut 2 bases from V and 8 bases from J, with 18 bases between. This CDR3 is CSARPGRQAGGYTF. The CDR3 nucleotides read TGCAGTGCTAGACCGGGACGCCAAGCAGGAGGCTACACCTTC.

The rearrangement links TRBV29-1 to TRBJ2-6; possibly TRBD1 for D (6 bases). CDR1 is SQVTM and CDR2 is ANQGSEA in the germline V gene. V was pared by 0 bases and J by 2 bases, with 11 bases between. The CDR3 has 16 residues. CDR3 sequence: CSVEDRQGPGANVLTF. In nucleotides, the CDR3 is TGCAGCGTTGAAGATAGGCAGGGGCCTGGGGCCAACGTCCTGACTTTC.

The V call is TRBV27, the J call TRBJ1-1; a weak D match, TRBD1 (5 bases). Between the trimmed V and J ends, which lost 3 bases and 2 bases, there was a span of 10 bases. The CDR3 is 14 amino acids. From germline, CDR1 is MNHEY and CDR2 SMNVEV (reference sequence). CDR3 bases: TGTGCCAGCAGTTTGATGGGGGGAAACACTGAAGCTTTCTTT. Translating it yields CASSLMGGNTEAFF.

CDR3 coding DNA: TGTGCCAGCAGTGGGCCCCATGAGCAGTTCTTC. Its protein is CASSGPHEQFF. This rearrangement joins TRBV6-1 to TRBJ2-1; D remains ambiguous. Germline CDR1 MNHNS, CDR2 SASEGT. This CDR3 spans 11 amino acids. V lost 4 bases and J 8 bases, leaving 6 bases between the germline ends.

This clonotype has just a few counts. The chain has TRBV12-3 or TRBV12-4 and TRBJ2-7; D possibly corresponds to TRBD1 (5 bases). V was clipped by 3 bases and J by 2 bases, with 20 bases between them. This CDR3 comprises 17 residues. The CDR3: CASSFLLSGQPTYEQYF. The CDR3 DNA follows: TGTGCCAGCAGTTTCCTGCTCTCAGGGCAACCTACCTACGAGCAGTACTTC.

This clonotype was counted many times. The genes are TRBV6-6 and TRBJ1-1, with 9 nucleotides matching TRBD1. From germline, CDR1 is MNHNY and CDR2 SVGAGI (reference sequence). The CDR3 contains 17 residues. V lost 0 bases to trimming and J lost 3 bases; unmatched junction nucleotides: 8. CDR3 region: CASSYSKGQGLDTEAFF. In nucleotides, the CDR3 is TGTGCCAGCAGTTACTCGAAGGGACAGGGTTTAGACACTGAAGCTTTCTTT.

This chain uses TRBV7-8 with TRBJ1-1; D uncertain. The CDR3 contains 15 residues. The V end lost 10 bases, the J end lost 1 base, and 19 bases lay between the germline ends. CDR1 and CDR2 (germline): SGHVS, FQNEAQ. The CDR3 DNA reads TGTGCCACCTCACGGGAGGACCAGAGGAACACTGAAGCTTTCTTT. Its translation is CATSREDQRNTEAFF.

This chain uses TRBV7-9 with TRBJ2-7; possible D gene TRBD2, 6 bases. The CDR3 loop spans 12 amino acids. Germline CDR1 SEHNR, CDR2 FQNEAQ (reference sequence). V lost 5 bases to trimming and J lost 3 bases, with 8 bases between them. The CDR3 DNA sequence: TGTGCCAGCAGCACGGGAGACTACGAGCAGTACTTC. Protein sequence: CASSTGDYEQYF.

In its sample, this clonotype was seen a few times. The rearrangement joins TRBV6-2 or TRBV6-3 to TRBJ1-2; 7 bases fit TRBD1. CDR3 length: 15 residues. V shed 3 bases, J shed 4 bases, and the junction held 8 bases outside the gene matches. CDR1 and CDR2 (germline): MNHEY, SVGEGT. The CDR3 is CASSYGQVAGYGYTF. The CDR3 DNA reads as TGTGCCAGCAGTTATGGACAGGTTGCAGGCTATGGCTACACCTTC.

Ten or more counts support this clonotype. The chain recombines TRBV7-2 with TRBJ2-6; D remains unclear. The germline gives CDR1 SGHTA, CDR2 FQGNSA. The CDR3 spans 17 residues. Trimming removed 7 bases at V and 0 bases at J, with 16 bases between. The CDR3 protein is CASNPAPPSSGANVLTF. CDR3 bases: TGTGCCAGCAACCCGGCCCCACCGAGCTCTGGGGCCAACGTCCTGACTTTC.

DNA of the CDR3: TGTGCCAACAGAACAGGGATTGGGACTGAAGCTTTCTTT. This sequence encodes CANRTGIGTEAFF. The V and J genes are TRBV19 and TRBJ1-1, with D perhaps matching TRBD1 (6 bases). V was pared by 10 bases and J by 5 bases, with 17 bases between. The V gene's germline CDR1 is LNHDA and CDR2 SQIVND (reference sequence). There are 13 residues in the CDR3.

The table lists this clonotype with a few counts. The gene calls are TRBV6-5 and TRBJ1-1; D remains unclear. CDR1 is MNHEY and CDR2 is SVGAGI in the germline V gene. CDR3 length equals 14 residues. V was pared by 0 bases and J by 2 bases, with 7 bases between. The CDR3 bases are TGTGCCAGCAGTTACTCGGCAGTTAACACTGAAGCTTTCTTT. Protein: CASSYSAVNTEAFF.

This clonotype has a count of ten or more. The rearrangement links TRBV11-2 to TRBJ2-7, with D possibly TRBD2 on 5 matching bases. Deletions cut 2 bases from V and 4 bases from J, with 9 bases between. This CDR3 has 13 amino acids. Germline V gene lookup returns CDR1 SGHAT and CDR2 FQNNGV. The CDR3 nucleotides read TGTGCCAGCAGCTTATATCTAGCTTACGAGCAGTACGTC. Its translation: CASSLYLAYEQYV.

This clonotype was seen many times. The rearrangement joins TRBV7-2 to TRBJ1-4, with D unresolved. Trimming took 5 bases from V and 7 from J, leaving 11 bases between them. The CDR3 extends over 13 amino acids. Looked up from germline, CDR1 is SGHTA and CDR2 is FQGNSA. The DNA of the CDR3 is TGTGCCAGCAGCCCTCAACGGGGTGAAAAACTGTTTTTT. Encoded protein: CASSPQRGEKLFF.

The CDR3 DNA follows: TGCAGTGCTGAGGGACAGGGGAGAGTTGAGCAGTACTTC. Translated: CSAEGQGRVEQYF. The rearrangement joins TRBV20-1 to TRBJ2-7, with 10 positions matching TRBD1. V trimming: 5 bases; J trimming: 7 bases; junction bases outside the gene matches: 8. Germline V gene lookup returns CDR1 DFQATT and CDR2 SNEGSKA (reference sequence). This CDR3 region has 13 residues.

V gene TRBV27 combines with J gene TRBJ2-7; no firm D call. CDR1 and CDR2 from the germline V gene are MNHEY and SMNVEV (reference sequence). CDR3 size: 13 residues. The V end lost 0 bases, the J end lost 3 bases, and 6 bases lay between the germline ends. The CDR3 region has the DNA TGTGCCAGCAGTTTATCCAGAAACTACGAGCAGTACTTC. The encoded protein is CASSLSRNYEQYF.

Comments on this clonotype: This may be a read error: a much more frequent sequence differs by one nucleotide. CDR3 region: CVSTEQGLLRETQYF. The CDR3 DNA reads TGTGTCAGCACTGAACAGGGGTTGCTCCGGGAGACCCAGTACTTC. The chain combines TRBV7-6 with TRBJ2-5; TRBD1 aligns across 7 bases. CDR1 is SGHVS and CDR2 is FNYEAQ in the germline V gene. The CDR3 runs 15 residues.

Here the CDR3 DNA reads TGTGCCAGCAGTTACGCCCAGGGTAACACCGGGGAGCTGTTTTTT. Translation: CASSYAQGNTGELFF. The rearrangement uses TRBV6-6 and TRBJ2-2; TRBD1 might be the D (5 bases). The V end lost 2 bases, the J end lost 2 bases, and 9 bases lay between the germline ends. The CDR3 runs to 15 residues. Germline values: CDR1 MNHNY, CDR2 SVGAGI (reference sequence).

The chain carries TRBV2 and TRBJ2-2; D gene uncertain. Germline loops: CDR1 SNHLY, CDR2 FYNNEI. Trimming took off 6 bases at V and 0 bases at J, with 11 bases between the two ends. The CDR3 contains 15 residues. The DNA for the CDR3 is TGTGCCAGCAGCGTGGACGGCGCGAACACCGGGGAGCTGTTTTTT. Translating gives CASSVDGANTGELFF.

The table lists this clonotype with a few counts. This chain joins TRBV2 and TRBJ2-7; D is perhaps TRBD2 (7 bases). Germline CDR1 reads SNHLY; CDR2 reads FYNNEI. The CDR3 has 12 amino acids. Between the trimmed V and J ends, which lost 6 bases and 2 bases, there was a span of 8 bases. CDR3 region: CASRGGPYEQYF. In DNA, the CDR3 is TGTGCCAGCAGGGGGGGGCCCTACGAGCAGTACTTC.

This clonotype was picked up a small number of times. The V and J genes are TRBV19 and TRBJ1-2, with D uncertain. Germline V lookup: CDR1 LNHDA, CDR2 SQIVND (reference sequence). The CDR3 is made up of 16 amino acids. V lost 3 bases, J lost 6 bases, and 20 bases lay in between. The DNA for the CDR3 is TGTGCCAGTAGTATTCGGGAGGGCAGCTTTTTGGATGGCTACACCTTC. Residues: CASSIREGSFLDGYTF.